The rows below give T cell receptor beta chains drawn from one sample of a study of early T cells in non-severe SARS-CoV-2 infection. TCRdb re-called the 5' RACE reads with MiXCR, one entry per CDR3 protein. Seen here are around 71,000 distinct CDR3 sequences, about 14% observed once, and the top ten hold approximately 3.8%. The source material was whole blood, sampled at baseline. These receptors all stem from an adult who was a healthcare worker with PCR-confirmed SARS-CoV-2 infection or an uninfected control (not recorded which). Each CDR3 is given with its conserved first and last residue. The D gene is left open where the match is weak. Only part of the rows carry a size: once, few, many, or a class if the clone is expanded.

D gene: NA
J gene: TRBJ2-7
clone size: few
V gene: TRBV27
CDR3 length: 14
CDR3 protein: CASSLRLGPYEQYF
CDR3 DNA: TGTGCCAGCAGTTTACGATTAGGGCCCTACGAGCAGTACTTC

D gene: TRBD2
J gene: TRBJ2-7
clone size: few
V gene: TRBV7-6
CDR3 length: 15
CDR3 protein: CASIPGTSGAYEQYF
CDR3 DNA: TGTGCCAGCATCCCGGGGACTAGCGGAGCCTACGAGCAGTACTTC

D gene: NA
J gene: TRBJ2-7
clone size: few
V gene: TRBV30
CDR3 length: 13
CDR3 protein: CAWRQTSSYEQYF
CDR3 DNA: TGTGCCTGGAGACAAACGAGCTCCTACGAGCAGTACTTC

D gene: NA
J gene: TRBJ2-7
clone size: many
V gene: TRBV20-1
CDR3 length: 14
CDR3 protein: CSANGGSGSYEQYF
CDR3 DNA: TGCAGTGCTAATGGTGGTAGCGGCTCCTACGAGCAGTACTTC

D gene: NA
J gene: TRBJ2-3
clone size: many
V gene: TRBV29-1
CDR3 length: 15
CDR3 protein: CSVEDDQGNTDTQYF
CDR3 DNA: TGCAGCGTTGAAGATGACCAGGGAAACACAGATACGCAGTATTTT

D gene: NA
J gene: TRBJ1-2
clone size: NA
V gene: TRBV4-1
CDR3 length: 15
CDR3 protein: CASSQGLISNYGYTF
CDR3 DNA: TGCGCCAGCAGCCAAGGCCTCATCTCTAACTATGGCTACACCTTC

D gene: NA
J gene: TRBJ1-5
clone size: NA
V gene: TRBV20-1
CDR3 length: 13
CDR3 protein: CSARGWEHQPQHF
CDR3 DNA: TGCAGTGCTAGAGGATGGGAGCATCAGCCCCAGCATTTT

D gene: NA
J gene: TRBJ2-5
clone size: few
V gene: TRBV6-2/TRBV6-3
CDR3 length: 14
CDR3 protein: CASRRWGPQETQYF
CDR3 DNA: TGTGCCAGCAGACGCTGGGGACCACAAGAGACCCAGTACTTC

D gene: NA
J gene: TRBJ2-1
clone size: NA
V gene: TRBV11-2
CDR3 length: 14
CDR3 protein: CASSLPQVRNEQFF
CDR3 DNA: TGTGCCAGCAGCCTCCCTCAGGTCCGTAATGAGCAGTTCTTC

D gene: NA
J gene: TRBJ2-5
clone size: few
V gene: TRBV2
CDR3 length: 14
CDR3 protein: CASKIKRVQETQYF
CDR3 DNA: TGTGCCAGCAAGATAAAAAGGGTTCAAGAGACCCAGTACTTC

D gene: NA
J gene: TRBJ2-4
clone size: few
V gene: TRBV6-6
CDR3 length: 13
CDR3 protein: CASSSATGNIQYF
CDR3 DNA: TGTGCCAGCAGTTCCGCGACTGGAAACATTCAGTACTTC

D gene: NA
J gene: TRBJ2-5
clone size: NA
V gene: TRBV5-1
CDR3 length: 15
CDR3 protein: CASSLEPGARETQYF
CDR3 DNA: TGCGCCAGCAGCTTGGAACCGGGAGCCAGAGAGACCCAGTACTTC

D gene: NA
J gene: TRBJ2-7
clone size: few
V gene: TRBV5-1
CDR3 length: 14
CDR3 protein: CASSFRDTQYEQYF
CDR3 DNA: TGCGCCAGCAGCTTCCGGGACACTCAATACGAGCAGTACTTC

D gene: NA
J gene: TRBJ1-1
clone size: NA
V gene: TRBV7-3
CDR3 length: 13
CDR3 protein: CASSLMGVTEAFF
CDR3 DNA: TGTGCCAGCAGCTTGATGGGGGTGACTGAAGCTTTCTTT

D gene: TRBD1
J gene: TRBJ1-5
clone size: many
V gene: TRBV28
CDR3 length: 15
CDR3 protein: CASSAGTGGNQPQHF
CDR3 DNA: TGTGCCAGCAGCGCCGGGACAGGGGGCAATCAGCCCCAGCATTTT

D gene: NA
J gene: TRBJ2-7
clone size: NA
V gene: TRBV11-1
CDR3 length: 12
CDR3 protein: CASSPQRYEQYF
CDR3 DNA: TGTGCCAGCAGCCCTCAGAGATACGAGCAGTACTTC

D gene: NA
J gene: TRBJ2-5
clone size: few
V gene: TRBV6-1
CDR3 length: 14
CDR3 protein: CASSETFTEETQYF
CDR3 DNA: TGTGCCAGCAGTGAAACGTTCACGGAAGAGACCCAGTACTTC

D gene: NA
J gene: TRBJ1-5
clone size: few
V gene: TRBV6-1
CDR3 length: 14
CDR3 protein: CASSHHGSNQPQHF
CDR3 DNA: TGTGCCAGCAGTCATCACGGGAGCAATCAGCCCCAGCATTTT

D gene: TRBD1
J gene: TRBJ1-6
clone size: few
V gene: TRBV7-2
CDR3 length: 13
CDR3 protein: CASSSGGYSPLHF
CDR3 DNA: TGTGCCAGCAGTTCAGGGGGTTATTCACCCCTCCACTTT

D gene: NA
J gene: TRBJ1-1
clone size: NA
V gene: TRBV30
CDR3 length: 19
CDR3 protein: CAWSLPTGLFRILNTEAFF
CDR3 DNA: TGTGCCTGGAGTTTACCGACAGGACTGTTTCGAATATTAAACACTGAAGCTTTCTTT

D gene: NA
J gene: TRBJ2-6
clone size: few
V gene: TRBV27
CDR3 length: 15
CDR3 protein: CASSFWGDGANVLTF
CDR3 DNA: TGTGCCAGCAGTTTTTGGGGAGACGGGGCCAACGTCCTGACTTTC

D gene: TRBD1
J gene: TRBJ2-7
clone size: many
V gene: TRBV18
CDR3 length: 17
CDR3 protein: CASSPPRTGGIWYEQYF
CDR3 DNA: TGTGCCAGCTCACCACCGAGGACAGGGGGCATCTGGTACGAGCAGTACTTC